The 27 T cell receptor beta chains below were found in one sample sequenced in a study of cytomegalovirus exposure and HLA in healthy donors (dated by TCRdb to about 2017). Libraries came from the immunoSEQ multiplex PCR assay. TCRdb re-hosts the immuneACCESS table, in-frame sequences only. Its copies lack some clones; in the studies checked, an unresolved V gene accounts for under half of them, and the cause for the rest is not known. The sample contains about 150,000 clones, approximately 86% of them found a single time. The leading ten clones occupy approximately 2% of the sample. Source material: PBMCs. The receptors were gathered from a human donor in good health.

J is TRBJ1-1 and V is TRBV7-8; D uncertain. V lost 2 bases to trimming and J lost 0 bases, with 10 bases between them. The germline V gene has CDR1 SGHVS and CDR2 FQNEAQ. The CDR3 runs 15 residues. This CDR3 reads CASSLNRPMNTEAFF. The CDR3 DNA reads TGTGCCAGCAGCTTAAACAGACCCATGAACACTGAAGCTTTCTTT.

The chain recombines TRBV5-1 with TRBJ1-2; maybe TRBD1 (6 bases). The CDR3 has 14 amino acids. Deletions cut 5 bases from V and 0 bases from J, with 11 bases between. Germline V CDR1 and CDR2: SGHRS, YFSETQ. The CDR3 DNA reads TGCGCCAGCAGATGGGACATTTCTAACTATGGCTACACCTTC. Amino acids: CASRWDISNYGYTF.

The chain links TRBV4-3 to TRBJ1-6; tentative D call: TRBD1 (5 bases). The V and J ends lost 4 bases and 1 base respectively, with 11 bases between them. The germline gives CDR1 LGHNA, CDR2 YSLEER. CDR3 size: 16 residues. This CDR3 reads CASSRDRESYNSPLHF. The CDR3, as DNA: TGCGCCAGCAGCCGTGACAGAGAATCCTATAATTCACCCCTCCACTTT.

V usage is TRBV18 and J usage is TRBJ2-3; D remains ambiguous. The germline CDR1 and CDR2 sequences are KGHSH and LQKENI. V was pared by 5 bases and J by 1 base, with 10 bases between. CDR3 size: 14 residues. The CDR3 here is CASSALSGTDTQYF. The CDR3 bases are TGTGCCAGCTCAGCTTTATCAGGCACAGATACGCAGTATTTT.

The chain recombines TRBV27 with TRBJ1-1; tentative D call: TRBD1 (6 bases). From germline, CDR1 is MNHEY and CDR2 SMNVEV (reference sequence). Trimming cost V 8 bases and J 5 bases, with 9 bases left between them. The CDR3 is 11 residues long. As DNA, the CDR3 is TGTGCCAGCCATGACAGGACTGAAGCTTTCTTT. Protein: CASHDRTEAFF.

The chain links TRBV9 to TRBJ1-2, with D possibly matching TRBD1 (6 bases). This CDR3 is 15 amino acids long. V was clipped by 0 bases and J by 4 bases, with 13 bases between them. Germline V lookup: CDR1 SGDLS, CDR2 YYNGEE. DNA of the CDR3: TGTGCCAGCAGCGTAGAAGGGGGGGCAATCTATGGCTACACCTTC. Encoded protein: CASSVEGGAIYGYTF.

This clone was picked up one time. The V gene is TRBV2, the J gene TRBJ2-1, with a tentative D call TRBD2 (5 bases). In germline, CDR1 is SNHLY, CDR2 FYNNEI. The CDR3 is made up of 13 amino acids. With 5 bases removed from V and 13 bases from J, the gap between germline ends came to 18 bases. CDR3 sequence (DNA): TGTGCCAGCAGTTTACTAGTCGTCGGAATCCAGTTCTTC. Residues: CASSLLVVGIQFF. Supplemented by reference TRBV2 and TRBJ2-1, the full variable domain reads EPEVTQTPSHQVTQMGQEVILRCVPISNHLYFYWYRQILGQKVEFLVSFYNNEISEKSEIFDDQFSVERPDGSNFTLKIRSTKLEDSAMYFCASSLLVVGIQFFGPGTRLTVL.

The CDR3 DNA is TGCGCCAGCAGCTTGGATTGGGGCACGGATGGCTACACCTTC. Protein product: CASSLDWGTDGYTF. The rearrangement links TRBV5-1 to TRBJ1-2, with a possible D match to TRBD1 (5 bases). The CDR3 contains 14 residues. The germline V gene has CDR1 SGHRS and CDR2 YFSETQ. V was pared by 0 bases and J by 6 bases, with 12 bases between.

V is TRBV9 and J is TRBJ1-2, with a possible D match to TRBD1 (5 bases). CDR1 and CDR2 (germline): SGDLS, YYNGEE. Trimming took 4 bases from V and 3 from J, leaving 13 bases between them. This CDR3 is built from 14 residues. CDR3: CASSPLGGDYGYTF. The CDR3 DNA follows: TGTGCCAGCAGCCCCCTCGGAGGGGACTATGGCTACACCTTC.

This clone is a singleton in its sample. The chain's CDR3 is CASSFRGGRAGELFF. The CDR3, as DNA: TGTGCCAGCAGCTTTAGGGGGGGTCGGGCCGGGGAGCTGTTTTTT. V usage is TRBV5-4 and J usage is TRBJ2-2; D is possibly TRBD2 (7 bases). The CDR3 runs 15 residues. V was shortened by 2 bases and J by 6 bases, with 14 bases between the two germline ends. The germline gives CDR1 SGHNT, CDR2 YYREEE (reference sequence).

The genes are TRBV6-4 and TRBJ1-2; TRBD1 might be the D (5 bases). Germline V CDR1 and CDR2: MRHNA, SNTAGT. V was cut by 5 bases and J by 4 bases, with 17 bases left in between. This CDR3 is 15 amino acids long. For the CDR3, the DNA is TGTGCCAGCAGTCCGACGGGGGGGGAGAGCTATGGCTACACCTTC. This translates into CASSPTGGESYGYTF.

The rearrangement joins TRBV29-1 to TRBJ2-3; possibly TRBD2 for D (5 bases). The CDR3 consists of 13 residues. V was shortened by 3 bases and J by 0 bases, with 7 bases between the two germline ends. Germline V CDR1 and CDR2: SQVTM, ANQGSEA. CDR3 protein: CSVDGVSTDTQYF. The CDR3 region has the DNA TGCAGCGTTGACGGGGTCAGCACAGATACGCAGTATTTT.

This chain links TRBV29-1 with TRBJ2-3; 15 bases agree with TRBD2. CDR3 length: 20 amino acids. Germline V CDR1 and CDR2: SQVTM, ANQGSEA. Trimming cost V 4 bases and J 4 bases; bases outside gene matches: 18. Here the CDR3 reads CSVGVILQGLAGGPADTQYF. DNA for the CDR3: TGCAGCGTTGGGGTAATTTTGCAGGGACTAGCGGGAGGACCGGCAGATACGCAGTATTTT.

The chain has TRBV6-1 and TRBJ1-5; 10 nucleotides line up with TRBD1. The CDR3 extends over 15 amino acids. The germline V gene has CDR1 MNHNS and CDR2 SASEGT. With 6 bases clipped from V and 6 bases from J, the junction kept 8 bases outside the gene matches. CDR3 coding DNA: TGTGCCAGCAGAGAGCCGGGACAGGGGTCTCAGCCCCAGCATTTT. This gives the protein CASREPGQGSQPQHF.

J is TRBJ2-1 and V is TRBV2, with 8 bases that match TRBD2. Germline CDR1 SNHLY, CDR2 FYNNEI. CDR3 length: 14 residues. V was clipped by 6 bases and J by 9 bases; unmatched bases: 10. CDR3 sequence: CASSFSGKGSEQFF. Written as DNA, the CDR3 is TGTGCCAGCAGCTTTAGCGGGAAGGGATCTGAGCAGTTCTTC.

The V gene is TRBV5-8, the J gene TRBJ1-1; D is ambiguous. V lost 2 bases and J lost 2, with 13 bases in between. Per the germline V gene, CDR1 is SGHTS and CDR2 is YDEGEE. This CDR3 spans 15 amino acids. Here the CDR3 DNA reads TGTGCCAGCAGCTTCGGATCAGGCCATAACACTGAAGCTTTCTTT. Protein: CASSFGSGHNTEAFF.

The chain combines TRBV7-9 with TRBJ2-2; TRBD2 matches 12 bases. This CDR3 contains 17 residues. Losses at the gene ends were 5 bases for V and 3 bases for J; bases not matched to a gene: 7. From germline, CDR1 is SEHNR and CDR2 FQNEAQ (reference sequence). The CDR3 here is CASSGYGLAGHTGELFF. The CDR3 DNA reads as TGTGCCAGCAGCGGATACGGACTAGCGGGACACACCGGGGAGCTGTTTTTT.

The CDR3 sequence is CASSPPGTGTDTQYF. As DNA, the CDR3 is TGTGCCAGCAGTCCCCCCGGGACAGGCACAGATACGCAGTATTTT. This chain uses TRBV28 with TRBJ2-3; 7 bases align to TRBD1. Trimming removed 5 bases from V and 1 base from J; junction bases left unmatched: 6. CDR3 size: 15 residues. CDR1 is MDHEN and CDR2 is SYDVKM in the germline V gene.

The genes are TRBV6-5 and TRBJ1-3; D uncertain. Deletions cut 5 bases from V and 0 bases from J, with 8 bases between. Germline values: CDR1 MNHEY, CDR2 SVGAGI. The CDR3 contains 14 residues. The CDR3 nucleotides read TGTGCCAGCAGTGTGGCTGTCTCTGGAAACACCATATATTTT. The encoded protein is CASSVAVSGNTIYF.

Written as DNA, the CDR3 is TGTGCCAGCTCACCGGAACAGGGGGCCCGGGGGGAGTACTTC. It encodes CASSPEQGARGEYF. The V call is TRBV18, the J call TRBJ2-7, with 9 nucleotides matching TRBD1. J lost 11 bases, V lost 3 bases, and 11 bases had no gene match. Germline V gene sequence: CDR1 KGHSH, CDR2 LQKENI. This CDR3 comprises 14 residues.

The V gene is TRBV18, the J gene TRBJ2-3; possibly TRBD2 for D (6 bases). Deletions cut 6 bases from V and 6 bases from J, with 10 bases between. CDR1 is KGHSH and CDR2 is LQKENI in the germline V gene. CDR3 size: 12 residues. The CDR3 nucleotides read TGTGCCAGCTCTTCTAGCGTCGATACGCAGTATTTT. It specifies CASSSSVDTQYF.

The chain joins TRBV7-6 to TRBJ2-2, with TRBD2 matching over 9 bases. The trim removed 5 bases at V and 8 bases at J, leaving 15 bases unmatched. Germline V gives CDR1 SGHVS, CDR2 FNYEAQ. This CDR3 region has 17 residues. CDR3 amino acids: CASSPIAGVTSSGELFF. CDR3 in DNA: TGTGCCAGCAGCCCCATAGCGGGAGTTACCAGCTCGGGGGAGCTGTTTTTT. Looking up the rest from reference TRBV7-6 and TRBJ2-2 gives the full variable domain: GAGVSQSPRYKVTKRGQDVALRCDPISGHVSLYWYRQALGQGPEFLTYFNYEAQQDKSGLPNDRFSAERPEGSISTLTIQRTEQRDSAMYRCASSPIAGVTSSGELFFGEGSRLTVL.

This chain uses TRBV27 with TRBJ2-7, with 9 bases lining up with TRBD2. Germline V gene lookup returns CDR1 MNHEY and CDR2 SMNVEV (reference sequence). The CDR3 runs 13 residues. V gave up 6 bases and J gave up 2 bases; unmatched junction bases: 2. CDR3 amino acids: CASRLAGTYEQYF. CDR3 in DNA: TGTGCCAGCAGGCTAGCGGGGACCTACGAGCAGTACTTC.

The rearrangement uses TRBV7-6 and TRBJ2-3; possibly TRBD2 for D (6 bases). This CDR3 is 15 amino acids long. V was trimmed by 1 base and J by 4 bases, leaving 12 bases between them. Per germline, CDR1 SGHVS and CDR2 FNYEAQ. CDR3 amino acids: CASSLDGGHADTQYF. The CDR3 DNA is TGTGCCAGCAGCTTAGATGGAGGGCACGCAGATACGCAGTATTTT.

The V and J genes are TRBV11-2 and TRBJ2-7; a possible D gene is TRBD1 (6 bases). Per the germline V gene, CDR1 is SGHAT and CDR2 is FQNNGV. Trimming pared 2 bases from V and 4 bases from J, leaving 18 bases between. CDR3 length: 16 amino acids. Here the CDR3 reads CASSLFSGQNPYEQYF. The CDR3 DNA sequence: TGTGCCAGCAGCTTATTCTCAGGACAGAACCCGTACGAGCAGTACTTC.

The gene calls are TRBV6-5 and TRBJ1-1; tentative D call: TRBD1 (5 bases). The germline CDR1 and CDR2 sequences are MNHEY and SVGAGI. This CDR3 is 15 amino acids long. Trimming left V 4 bases short and J 0 bases short, with 12 bases between. The CDR3 nucleotides read TGTGCCAGCAGTTTTTCGGGGGTCTTGAACACTGAAGCTTTCTTT. Translating gives CASSFSGVLNTEAFF.

The chain recombines TRBV28 with TRBJ2-7; TRBD2 matches 7 bases. Trimming at V came to 5 bases and at J to 3 bases, leaving 1 base not matched to a gene. This CDR3 contains 12 residues. Looked up from germline, CDR1 is MDHEN and CDR2 is SYDVKM. The CDR3 DNA follows: TGTGCCAGCAGTACGGGAGGCTACGAGCAGTACTTC. This codes for CASSTGGYEQYF. Supplemented by reference TRBV28 and TRBJ2-7, the full variable domain reads DVKVTQSSRYLVKRTGEKVFLECVQDMDHENMFWYRQDPGLGLRLIYFSYDVKMKEKGDIPEGYSVSREKKERFSLILESASTNQTSMYLCASSTGGYEQYFGPGTRLTVT.